This passage covers 17 T cell receptor beta chains from one sample sequenced in a study of cytomegalovirus exposure and HLA in healthy donors. Researchers ran the PCR with 60 Vbeta and 13 Jbeta primers. TCRdb's copy holds only in-frame clones and misses some; the assay was immunoSEQ multiplex PCR. The table lists roughly 120,000 clones, roughly 81% of them singletons. Sequenced: PBMCs. The receptors derive from a woman in her thirties in good health and CMV-seronegative.

V gene TRBV19 combines with J gene TRBJ1-6; weak D call: TRBD1 (6 bases). The CDR3 runs to 14 residues. Trimming removed 4 bases at V and 8 bases at J, with 12 bases between. Germline V gene lookup returns CDR1 LNHDA and CDR2 SQIVND (reference sequence). CDR3 protein: CASSTQGTDSPLHF. The CDR3 bases are TGTGCCAGTAGTACCCAGGGGACCGATTCACCCCTCCACTTT.

This clone is a singleton in its sample. The chain combines TRBV5-4 with TRBJ2-5; a possible D gene is TRBD2 (6 bases). Near its end, the DNA agrees better with TRBJ2-7, so the J call may be wrong. The germline V gene has CDR1 SGHNT and CDR2 YYREEE (reference sequence). The CDR3 sequence is 15 residues long. The CDR3 loop is CASSYDGGRSYEQYF. Here the CDR3 DNA reads TGTGCCAGCAGCTACGACGGAGGGCGCTCCTACGAGCAGTACTTC.

The chain uses TRBV25-1 and TRBJ2-7; the D gene is possibly TRBD1 (6 bases). V was shortened by 4 bases and J by 3 bases, with 19 bases between the two germline ends. Germline loops: CDR1 MGHDK, CDR2 SYGVNS. This CDR3 has 16 residues. CDR3 nucleotides: TGTGCCAGCAGTGGCGCCAGGGGACGTACGAACTACGAGCAGTACTTC. Translating it yields CASSGARGRTNYEQYF.

This chain links TRBV4-1 with TRBJ1-5; D call uncertain. Trimming removed 1 base at V and 6 bases at J, with 13 bases between. The CDR3 extends over 15 amino acids. The germline CDR1 and CDR2 sequences are MGHRA and YSYEKL. CDR3 in DNA: TGCGCCAGCAGCCAAGTATCCGTGGGGAGTCAGCCCCAGCATTTT. This sequence encodes CASSQVSVGSQPQHF.

The chain couples TRBV5-6 to TRBJ2-1; 12 nucleotides match TRBD2. Germline CDR1 SGHDT, CDR2 YYEEEE. J gave up 0 bases and V 3 bases, and 7 bases lay outside the gene matches. The CDR3 is made up of 18 amino acids. In DNA form, the CDR3 reads TGTGCCAGCAGCTCACCCCTAGCGGGAGGGGCCTCCTACAATGAGCAGTTCTTC. Residues: CASSSPLAGGASYNEQFF.

The V and J genes are TRBV7-9 and TRBJ1-4, with D perhaps TRBD1 (5 bases). V dropped 0 bases and J dropped 3 bases, with 11 bases sitting between them. The CDR3 has 16 amino acids. The V gene's germline CDR1 is SEHNR and CDR2 FQNEAQ (reference sequence). The CDR3 DNA sequence: TGTGCCAGCAGCTTAGCAGCGGCGGGGGCTAATGAAAAACTGTTTTTT. It translates to CASSLAAAGANEKLFF.

Comments on this clone: One end of the junction fails to match germline, which may point to a read error. The chain has TRBV4-1 and TRBJ1-1; 7 bases agree with TRBD1. From germline, CDR1 is MGHRA and CDR2 YSYEKL. CDR3 length: 15 residues. In DNA, the CDR3 is TGTGCCAGCAGCCAAGGGACAGTTATGAACACTGAAGCTTTCTTT. The encoded protein is CASSQGTVMNTEAFF.

DNA for the CDR3: TGTGCCAGCAGCTTCGGGAGACTAGCCTACGAGCAGTACTTC. Protein sequence: CASSFGRLAYEQYF. This chain joins TRBV7-9 and TRBJ2-5, with a possible D match to TRBD2 (6 bases). The DNA matches TRBJ2-7 better at its end, which makes the J call doubtful. This CDR3 contains 14 residues. Germline V lookup: CDR1 SEHNR, CDR2 FQNEAQ (reference sequence).

The sample holds a few counts of this clone. This chain joins TRBV30 and TRBJ2-5; D is possibly TRBD2 (7 bases). The germline CDR1 and CDR2 sequences are GTSNPN and SVGIG (reference sequence). CDR3 length: 15 residues. Deletions cut 0 bases from V and 1 base from J, with 12 bases between. CDR3 in DNA: TGTGCCTGGAGTGTGGGGGCGGGGGCCCAAGAGACCCAGTACTTC. This gives the protein CAWSVGAGAQETQYF.

The chain employs TRBV7-9 and TRBJ2-7; 15 bases map to TRBD2. The CDR3 loop spans 17 amino acids. Germline CDR1 and CDR2: SEHNR and FQNEAQ (reference sequence). Trimming at V came to 5 bases and at J to 4 bases, leaving 9 bases not matched to a gene. The CDR3 bases are TGTGCCAGCAGCCCCCCATGGACTAGCGGGGGGGCGTACGAGCAGTACTTC. It yields the protein CASSPPWTSGGAYEQYF.

This clone has more than one count but fewer than ten. The chain's CDR3 is CASSMTGYNSPLHF. The DNA of the CDR3 is TGTGCCAGCAGCATGACAGGTTATAATTCACCCCTCCACTTT. The J gene is TRBJ1-6, the V gene TRBV6-4, with D maybe TRBD1 (6 bases). V lost 6 bases and J 4 bases, leaving 10 bases between the germline ends. Germline CDR1 reads MRHNA; CDR2 reads SNTAGT. The CDR3 totals 14 residues.

V gene TRBV14 combines with J gene TRBJ1-1; a weak D match, TRBD1 (5 bases). V was pared by 2 bases and J by 3 bases, with 7 bases between. This CDR3 is 13 amino acids long. Germline CDR1 is SGHDN and CDR2 is FVKESK. The chain's CDR3 is CASSQQGDTEAFF. The CDR3 region has the DNA TGTGCCAGCAGCCAACAGGGTGACACTGAAGCTTTCTTT.

The chain recombines TRBV15 with TRBJ1-6; no clear D. The germline V gene encodes CDR1 LNHNV and CDR2 YYDKDF (reference sequence). V lost 0 bases and J 4 bases, leaving 10 bases between the germline ends. This CDR3 comprises 16 residues. The CDR3 here is CATSRDPPGYNSPLHF. The CDR3 coding sequence is TGTGCCACCAGCAGAGATCCCCCCGGGTATAATTCACCCCTCCACTTT.

V and J are TRBV6-1 and TRBJ2-7; 7 bases agree with TRBD1. The V and J ends lost 10 bases and 2 bases, in that order; junction bases with no gene match: 8. Germline V gene data show CDR1 as MNHNS and CDR2 as SASEGT. The CDR3 spans 13 residues. The CDR3: CATNSGQTYEQYF. The CDR3 coding sequence is TGTGCCACAAACTCGGGACAGACCTACGAGCAGTACTTC.

This sequence joins TRBV10-1 and TRBJ2-5, with 11 bases fitting TRBD2. The CDR3 has 15 amino acids. In germline, CDR1 is WNHNN, CDR2 SYGVQD (reference sequence). V shed 6 bases and J 2 bases; nucleotides not matched to a gene: 5. CDR3 sequence reads: CASSAGTSGQETQYF. CDR3 in DNA: TGCGCCAGCAGCGCCGGGACTAGCGGACAAGAGACCCAGTACTTC.

This sequence joins TRBV30 and TRBJ2-2; TRBD2 matches 7 bases. Trimming took 5 bases from V and 4 from J; bases not matched to a gene: 4. CDR1 GTSNPN and CDR2 SVGIG come from the germline V gene (reference sequence). The CDR3 totals 13 residues. In DNA, the CDR3 is TGTGCCTGGTCCCTAGCGGCCACCGGGGAGCTGTTTTTT. Protein: CAWSLAATGELFF.

This clone was seen more than once but under ten times. The V and J genes are TRBV6-4 and TRBJ1-2; no clear D gene. Germline assignment: CDR1 MRHNA and CDR2 SNTAGT. The CDR3 is 13 residues long. The V end was cut by 0 bases, the J end by 6 bases, with 8 bases between. CDR3 coding DNA: TGTGCCAGCAGTGACTCGCACGGGGATGGCTACACCTTC. It translates to CASSDSHGDGYTF.